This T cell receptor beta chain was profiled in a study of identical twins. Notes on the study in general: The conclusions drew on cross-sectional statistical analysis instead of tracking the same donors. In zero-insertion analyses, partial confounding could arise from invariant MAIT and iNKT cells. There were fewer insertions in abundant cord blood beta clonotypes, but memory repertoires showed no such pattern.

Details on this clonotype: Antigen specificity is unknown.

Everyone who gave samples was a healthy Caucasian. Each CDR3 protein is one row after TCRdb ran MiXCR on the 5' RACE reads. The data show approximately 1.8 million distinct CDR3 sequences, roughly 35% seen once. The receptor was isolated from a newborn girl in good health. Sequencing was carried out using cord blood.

Here the CDR3 DNA reads TGTGCCAGCAGCCCCGACGAGGTTGGGTCCTACGAGCAGTACTTC. Amino acids: CASSPDEVGSYEQYF. The rearrangement uses TRBV14 and TRBJ2-7; D is undetermined. V lost 4 bases and J lost 1, with 14 bases in between. The CDR3 totals 15 residues. Germline V gene data show CDR1 as SGHDN and CDR2 as FVKESK.